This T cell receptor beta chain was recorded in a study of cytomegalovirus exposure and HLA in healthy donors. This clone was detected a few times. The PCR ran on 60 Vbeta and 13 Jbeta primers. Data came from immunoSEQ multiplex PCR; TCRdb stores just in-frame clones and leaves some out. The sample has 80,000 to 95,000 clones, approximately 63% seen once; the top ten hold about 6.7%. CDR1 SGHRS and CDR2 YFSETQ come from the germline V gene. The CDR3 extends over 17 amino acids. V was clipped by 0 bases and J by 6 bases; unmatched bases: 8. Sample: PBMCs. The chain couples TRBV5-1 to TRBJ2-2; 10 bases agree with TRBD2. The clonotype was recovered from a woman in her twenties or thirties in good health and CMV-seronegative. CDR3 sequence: CASSLAQGLASSGELFF. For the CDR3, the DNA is TGCGCCAGCAGCTTGGCCCAGGGACTAGCGTCGTCCGGGGAGCTGTTTTTT. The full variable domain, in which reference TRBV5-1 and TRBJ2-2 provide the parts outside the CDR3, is KAGVTQTPRYLIKTRGQQVTLSCSPISGHRSVSWYQQTPGQGLQFLFEYFSETQRNKGNFPGRFSGRQFSNSRSEMNVSTLELGDSALYLCASSLAQGLASSGELFFGEGSRLTVL.